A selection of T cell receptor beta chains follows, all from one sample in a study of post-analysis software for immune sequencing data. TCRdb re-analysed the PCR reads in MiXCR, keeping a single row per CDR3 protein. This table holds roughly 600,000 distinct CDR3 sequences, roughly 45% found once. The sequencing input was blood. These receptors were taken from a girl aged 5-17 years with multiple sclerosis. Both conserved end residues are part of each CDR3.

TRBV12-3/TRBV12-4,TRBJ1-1,CASSRDGGIETFF
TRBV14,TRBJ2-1,CASSRLGLAGALQYRYNEQFF
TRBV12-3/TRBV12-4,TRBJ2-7,CAGSPVPGQGAYEQYF
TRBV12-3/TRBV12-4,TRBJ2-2,CASRGGQANTGELFF
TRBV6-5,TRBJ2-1,CASSYSVPVNEQFF
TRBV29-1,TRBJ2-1,CSGRDRGRNEQFF
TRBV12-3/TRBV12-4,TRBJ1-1,CASKGSGTTEAFF
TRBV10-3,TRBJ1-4,CAISELTGTNEKLFF
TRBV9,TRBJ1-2,CASSKDRVDYGYTF
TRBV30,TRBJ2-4,CAWRGQGNAKNIQYF
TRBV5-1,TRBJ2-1,CASSSTSGGLNEQFF
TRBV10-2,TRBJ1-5,CASAGQGNQPQHF
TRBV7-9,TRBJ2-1,CVSSPRISGGASNSYNEQFF
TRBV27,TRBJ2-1,CASSPIGTGDNNEQFF
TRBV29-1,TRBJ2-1,CSVGLRLAGDNEQFF
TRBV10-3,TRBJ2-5,CAISEPRKETQYF
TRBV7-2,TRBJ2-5,CASSPHQGQEQYF
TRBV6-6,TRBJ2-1,CASTLLAGVGNEQFF
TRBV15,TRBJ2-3,CATSREQEDTQYF
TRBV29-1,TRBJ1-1,CSVQGRMNTEAFF
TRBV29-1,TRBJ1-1,CSVLYKGRTNTEAFF
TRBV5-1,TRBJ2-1,CASSPTSGYNEQFF
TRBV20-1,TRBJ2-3,CSVKRLAGDTDTQYF
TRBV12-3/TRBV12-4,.,CASSLEIGSEQYF
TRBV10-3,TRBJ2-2,CVTSGQGVDGELFF
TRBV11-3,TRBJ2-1,CASSLGEGGGYEQFF
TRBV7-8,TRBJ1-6,CASSFRETGFSPLHF
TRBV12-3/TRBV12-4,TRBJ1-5,CASSLGGGQPQHF
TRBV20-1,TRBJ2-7,CSAGTSGSPYEQYF
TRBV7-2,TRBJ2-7,CASSILYEQYF
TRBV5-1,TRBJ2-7,CASSPKAGGPYEQYF
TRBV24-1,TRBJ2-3,CATKAGEGTDTQYF
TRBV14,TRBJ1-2,CASSQGLRDRKGYTF
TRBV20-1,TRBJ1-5,CSAISRVRDQPQHF
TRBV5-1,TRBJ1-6,CASRLARETGDSYNSPLHF
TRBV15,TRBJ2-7,CATSRDGLMARRSYEQYF
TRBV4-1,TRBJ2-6,CASSPSPDRVSGANVLTF
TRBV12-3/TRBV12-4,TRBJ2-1,CASRFGAQQFF
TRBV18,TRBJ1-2,CASSPRDSLDGYTF
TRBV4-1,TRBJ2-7,CASSPGQGPRYEQYF
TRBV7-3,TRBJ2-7,CASSLRGGATYEQYF
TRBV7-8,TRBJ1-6,CASSLMVVGSPLHF
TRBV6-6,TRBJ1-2,CASSPPDGSNYGYTF
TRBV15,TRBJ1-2,CATSRPQQGVGYTF
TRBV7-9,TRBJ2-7,CASSPSRREQYF
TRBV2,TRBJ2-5,CASSAGSPGETQYF
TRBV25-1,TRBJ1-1,CASSVASPNTEAFF
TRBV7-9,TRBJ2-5,CASSHPNQETQYF